What follows are 4 T cell receptor beta chains derived from one specimen sequenced in a study of blood T cell repertoires in COVID-19. Libraries were prepared by immunoSEQ multiplex PCR; TCRdb keeps only in-frame clonotypes and omits some of them. The table lists 200,000 to 250,000 clones, less than 85% of them singletons. Sequencing was done on a sample of peripheral blood. The receptor set was obtained from a woman of 80 years or more with active or convalescent COVID-19.

The V gene is TRBV4-1, the J gene TRBJ2-3, with D unclear. Trimming removed 4 bases at V and 2 bases at J, with 13 bases between. The CDR3 is 15 residues long. The germline CDR1 and CDR2 sequences are MGHRA and YSYEKL. The CDR3 sequence: CASSPRGVYTDTQYF. The CDR3 coding sequence is TGCGCCAGCAGCCCTAGAGGCGTCTACACAGATACGCAGTATTTT.

J is TRBJ2-1 and V is TRBV7-9; 7 bases are shared with TRBD2. V lost 0 bases to trimming and J lost 6 bases; unmatched junction nucleotides: 5. Per germline, CDR1 SEHNR and CDR2 FQNEAQ (reference sequence). The CDR3 runs to 15 residues. The CDR3 nucleotides read TGTGCCAGCAGCTTAGCGGGAGGGCCCAGCAATGAGCAGTTCTTC. This encodes CASSLAGGPSNEQFF.

The CDR3, as DNA: TGTGCCAGCAGATACCGGGACACCTCTAACTATGGCTACACCTTC. It translates to CASRYRDTSNYGYTF. The V call is TRBV5-6, the J call TRBJ1-2; possible D gene TRBD1, 6 bases. V lost 5 bases to trimming and J lost 0 bases, with 14 bases between them. CDR3 size: 15 residues. The germline CDR1 and CDR2 sequences are SGHDT and YYEEEE.

This clone was recorded a few times. This sample also contains other DNA sequences that code for the same CDR3. This sequence joins TRBV28 and TRBJ1-1, with D unclear. Germline CDR1 MDHEN, CDR2 SYDVKM. The CDR3 contains 13 residues. V lost 3 bases and J 0 bases, leaving 5 bases between the germline ends. The CDR3 DNA follows: TGTGCCAGCAGTTTGAGTCTGAACACTGAAGCTTTCTTT. Translated, it gives CASSLSLNTEAFF.